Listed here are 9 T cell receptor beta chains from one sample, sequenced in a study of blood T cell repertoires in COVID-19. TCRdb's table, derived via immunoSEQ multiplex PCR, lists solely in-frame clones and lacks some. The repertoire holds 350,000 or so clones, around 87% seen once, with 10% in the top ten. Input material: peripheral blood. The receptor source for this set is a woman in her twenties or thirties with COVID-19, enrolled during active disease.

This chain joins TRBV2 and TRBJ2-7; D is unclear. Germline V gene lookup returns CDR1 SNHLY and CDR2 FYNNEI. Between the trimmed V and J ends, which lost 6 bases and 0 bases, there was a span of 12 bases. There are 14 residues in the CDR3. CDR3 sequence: CASRARLGSYEQYF. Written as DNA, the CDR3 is TGTGCCAGCAGGGCCCGACTGGGCTCCTACGAGCAGTACTTC.

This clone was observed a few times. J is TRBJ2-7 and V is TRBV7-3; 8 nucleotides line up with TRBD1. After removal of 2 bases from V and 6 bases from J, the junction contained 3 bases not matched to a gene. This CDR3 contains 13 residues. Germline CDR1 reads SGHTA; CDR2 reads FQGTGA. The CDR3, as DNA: TGTGCCAGCAGCTTACAGACAGGGGCCGAGCAGTACTTC. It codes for CASSLQTGAEQYF.

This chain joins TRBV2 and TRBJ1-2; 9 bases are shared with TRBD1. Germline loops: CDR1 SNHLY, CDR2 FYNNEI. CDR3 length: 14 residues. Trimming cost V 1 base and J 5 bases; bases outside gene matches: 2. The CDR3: CASSEEGTGYGYTF. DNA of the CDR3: TGTGCCAGCAGTGAAGAGGGGACAGGGTATGGCTACACCTTC.

CDR3 nucleotide sequence: TGTGCCAGCAGCCAAACCGGGACTTTCAATAATGAGCAGTTCTTC. This codes for CASSQTGTFNNEQFF. The chain joins TRBV3-1 (or the pseudogene TRBV3-2) to TRBJ2-1; possible D gene TRBD2, 6 bases. CDR3 length equals 15 residues. The V end was cut by 2 bases, the J end by 7 bases, with 15 bases between. Per the germline V gene, CDR1 is LGHDT and CDR2 is YNNKEL (reference sequence).

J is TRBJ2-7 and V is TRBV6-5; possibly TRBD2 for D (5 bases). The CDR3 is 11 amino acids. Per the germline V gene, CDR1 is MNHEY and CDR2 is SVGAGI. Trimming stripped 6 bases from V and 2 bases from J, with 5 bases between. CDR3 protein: CASSGAYEQYF. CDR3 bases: TGTGCCAGCAGCGGGGCCTACGAGCAGTACTTC.

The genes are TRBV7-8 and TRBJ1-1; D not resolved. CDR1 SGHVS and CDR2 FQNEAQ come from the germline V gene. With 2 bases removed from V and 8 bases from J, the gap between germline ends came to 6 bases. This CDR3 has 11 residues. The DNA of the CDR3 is TGTGCCAGCAGCTTAAGCCAAGAAGCTTTCTTT. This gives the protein CASSLSQEAFF.

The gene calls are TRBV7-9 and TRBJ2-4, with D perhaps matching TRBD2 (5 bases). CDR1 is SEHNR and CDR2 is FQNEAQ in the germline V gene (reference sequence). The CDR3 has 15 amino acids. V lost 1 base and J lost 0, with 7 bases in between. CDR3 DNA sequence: TGTGCCAGCAGCTTAGTCGGGGAAGCCAAAAACATTCAGTACTTC. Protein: CASSLVGEAKNIQYF. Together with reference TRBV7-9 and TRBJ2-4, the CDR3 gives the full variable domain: DTGVSQNPRHKITKRGQNVTFRCDPISEHNRLYWYRQTLGQGPEFLTYFQNEAQLEKSRLLSDRFSAERPKGSFSTLEIQRTEQGDSAMYLCASSLVGEAKNIQYFGAGTRLSVL.

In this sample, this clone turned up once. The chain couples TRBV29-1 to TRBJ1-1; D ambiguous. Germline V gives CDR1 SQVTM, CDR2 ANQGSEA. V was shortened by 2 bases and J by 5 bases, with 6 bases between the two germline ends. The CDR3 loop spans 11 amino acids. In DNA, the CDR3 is TGCAGCGTTGAAAGCGGGACTGAAGCTTTCTTT. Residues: CSVESGTEAFF.

CDR3: CASSVTGATYEQYF. CDR3 in DNA: TGTGCCAGCAGCGTCACAGGGGCGACCTACGAGCAGTACTTC. The chain joins TRBV9 to TRBJ2-7; 7 bases match TRBD1. Trimming at V came to 2 bases and at J to 2 bases, leaving 4 bases not matched to a gene. The germline V gene has CDR1 SGDLS and CDR2 YYNGEE. The CDR3 sequence is 14 residues long. The entire variable domain, with the rest obtained from reference TRBV9 and TRBJ2-7, is as follows: DSGVTQTPKHLITATGQRVTLRCSPRSGDLSVYWYQQSLDQGLQFLIQYYNGEERAKGNILERFSAQQFPDLHSELNLSSLELGDSALYFCASSVTGATYEQYFGPGTRLTVT.